This record concerns one T cell receptor (beta chain) sequence. The antigen remains unidentified. This sample was included in a study of T cell responses to AZD1222 COVID-19 vaccine. As for the study in general: The study pooled second doses at about 4 or about 12 weeks.

Findings and caveats of the study: Nearly half of spike-specific TCRs reportedly go after variant regions that carry no mutations. Donors, mostly white British, included more females; clonal diversity was possibly underestimated.

Germline V lookup: CDR1 SGHRS, CDR2 YFSETQ. Trimming removed 2 bases from V and 5 bases from J, with 16 bases in between. CDR3 length equals 16 residues. The method was immunoSEQ multiplex PCR; TCRdb's version includes in-frame clones alone and lacks a portion of them. The sample lists about 130,000 clones; approximately 84% were seen once. The sequence came from an adult in good health. The specimen comprised peripheral blood, sampled on day 0 of AZD1222 vaccination. This chain uses TRBV5-1 with TRBJ1-4; no definite D call. The DNA of the CDR3 is TGCGCCAGCAGCTTCCTGGGAAACTACCCCAATGAAAAACTGTTTTTT. Its translation: CASSFLGNYPNEKLFF. Variable domain in full (rest from reference TRBV5-1 and TRBJ1-4): KAGVTQTPRYLIKTRGQQVTLSCSPISGHRSVSWYQQTPGQGLQFLFEYFSETQRNKGNFPGRFSGRQFSNSRSEMNVSTLELGDSALYLCASSFLGNYPNEKLFFGSGTQLSVL.